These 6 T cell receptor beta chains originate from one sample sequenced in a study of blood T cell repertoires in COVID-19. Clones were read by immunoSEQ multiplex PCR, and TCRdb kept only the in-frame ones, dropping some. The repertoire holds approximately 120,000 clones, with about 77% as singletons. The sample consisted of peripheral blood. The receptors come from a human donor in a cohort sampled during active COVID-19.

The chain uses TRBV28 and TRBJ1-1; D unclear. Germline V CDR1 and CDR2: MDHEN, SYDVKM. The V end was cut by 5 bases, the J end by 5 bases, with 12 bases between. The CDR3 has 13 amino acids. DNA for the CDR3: TGTGCCAGCAGTCCTCCGGGGAGAACTGAAGCTTTCTTT. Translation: CASSPPGRTEAFF.

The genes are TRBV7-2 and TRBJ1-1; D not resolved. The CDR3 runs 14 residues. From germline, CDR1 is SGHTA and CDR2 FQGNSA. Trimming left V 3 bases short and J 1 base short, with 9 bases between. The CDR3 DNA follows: TGTGCCAGCAGCTTGTTACAGTGGAACACTGAAGCTTTCTTT. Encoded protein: CASSLLQWNTEAFF.

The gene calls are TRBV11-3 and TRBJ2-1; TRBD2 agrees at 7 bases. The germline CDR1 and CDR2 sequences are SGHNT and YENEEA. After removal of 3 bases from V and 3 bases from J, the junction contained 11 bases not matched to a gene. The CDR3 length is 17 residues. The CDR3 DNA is TGTGCCAGCAGCTTCCGGGGGGTCACAGTCTTCTACAATGAGCAGTTCTTC. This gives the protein CASSFRGVTVFYNEQFF. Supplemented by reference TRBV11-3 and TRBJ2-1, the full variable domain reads EAGVVQSPRYKIIEKKQPVAFWCNPISGHNTLYWYLQNLGQGPELLIRYENEEAVDDSQLPKDRFSAERLKGVDSTLKIQPAELGDSAVYLCASSFRGVTVFYNEQFFGPGTRLTVL.

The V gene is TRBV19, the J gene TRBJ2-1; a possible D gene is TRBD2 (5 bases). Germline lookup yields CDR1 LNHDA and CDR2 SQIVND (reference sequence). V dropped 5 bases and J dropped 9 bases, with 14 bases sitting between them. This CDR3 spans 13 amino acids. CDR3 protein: CASSQGRAGEQFF. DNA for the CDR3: TGTGCCAGTAGTCAAGGGCGGGCCGGTGAGCAGTTCTTC.

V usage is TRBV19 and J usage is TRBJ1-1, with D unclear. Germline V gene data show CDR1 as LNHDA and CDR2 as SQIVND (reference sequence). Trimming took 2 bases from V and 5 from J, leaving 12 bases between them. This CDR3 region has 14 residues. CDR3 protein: CASSITGVGTEAFF. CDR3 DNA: TGTGCCAGTAGTATAACCGGGGTTGGGACTGAAGCTTTCTTT.

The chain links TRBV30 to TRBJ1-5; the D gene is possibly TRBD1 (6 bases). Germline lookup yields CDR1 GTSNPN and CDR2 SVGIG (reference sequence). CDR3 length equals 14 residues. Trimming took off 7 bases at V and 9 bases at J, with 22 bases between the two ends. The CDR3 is CASARGGAVGPQHF. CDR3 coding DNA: TGTGCCTCCGCTCGAGGGGGGGCGGTAGGGCCCCAGCATTTT.